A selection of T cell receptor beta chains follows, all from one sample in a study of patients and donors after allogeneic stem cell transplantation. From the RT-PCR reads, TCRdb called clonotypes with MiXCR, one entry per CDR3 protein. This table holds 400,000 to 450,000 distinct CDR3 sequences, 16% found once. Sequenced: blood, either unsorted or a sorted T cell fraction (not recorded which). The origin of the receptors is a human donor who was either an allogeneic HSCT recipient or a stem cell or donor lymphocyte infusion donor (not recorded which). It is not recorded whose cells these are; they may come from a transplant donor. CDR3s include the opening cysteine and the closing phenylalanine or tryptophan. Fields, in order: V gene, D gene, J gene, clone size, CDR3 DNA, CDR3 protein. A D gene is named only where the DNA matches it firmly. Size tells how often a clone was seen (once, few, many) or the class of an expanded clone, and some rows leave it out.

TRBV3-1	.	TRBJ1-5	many	TGTGCCAGCAGCCATCCGGGAGGCAATCAGCCCCAGCATTTT	CASSHPGGNQPQHF
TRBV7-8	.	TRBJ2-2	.	TGTGCCAGCAGCCCCCTTGGGGGAGGTCGTACCGGGGAGCTGTTTTTT	CASSPLGGGRTGELFF
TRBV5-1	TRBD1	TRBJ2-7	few	TGCGCCAGCAGCTCGACAGGGATTTTATACGAGCAGTACTTC	CASSSTGILYEQYF
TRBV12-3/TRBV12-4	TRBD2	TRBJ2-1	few	TGTGCCAGCAGTTTTCAACTAGCGGGAGATCACAATGAGCAGTTCTTC	CASSFQLAGDHNEQFF
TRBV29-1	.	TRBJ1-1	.	TGCAGCGTTGATACTGTTACGAGGGACACGGGAACTGAAGCTTTCTTT	CSVDTVTRDTGTEAFF
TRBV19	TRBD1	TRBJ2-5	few	TGTGCCAGTAGTACAGCGCCTGGGACAGTTCAAGAGACCCAGTACTTC	CASSTAPGTVQETQYF
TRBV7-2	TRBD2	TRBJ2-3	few	TGTGCCAGCAGCTCCAGACTAGCGGGATATTTCACAGATACGCAGTATTTT	CASSSRLAGYFTDTQYF
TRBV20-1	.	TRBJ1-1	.	TGCAGTGCGGGCCGGGTCCGGAACACTGAAGCTTTCTTT	CSAGRVRNTEAFF
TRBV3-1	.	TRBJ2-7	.	TGTGCCAGCAGCCATCGCTACGAGCAGTACTTC	CASSHRYEQYF
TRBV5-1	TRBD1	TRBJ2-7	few	TGCGCCAGCGGGACAGGGGACAGCGAGCAGTACTTC	CASGTGDSEQYF
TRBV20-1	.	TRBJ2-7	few	TGCAGTGCTAGGGACCCCAGACAGGCGTACGAGCAGTACTTC	CSARDPRQAYEQYF
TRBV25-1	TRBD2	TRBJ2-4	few	TGTGCCAGCAGTGAAGACTTTGGTTTAGCGGGCAGTAGACTAGCCAAAAACATTCAGTACTTC	CASSEDFGLAGSRLAKNIQYF
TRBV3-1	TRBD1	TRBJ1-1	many	TGTGCCAGCAGCCCAACGGGAGGGGGCAACACTGAAGCTTTCTTT	CASSPTGGGNTEAFF
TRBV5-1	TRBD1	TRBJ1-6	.	TGCGCCAGCAGCTGGACAGGGACTAGCTCCTATAATTCACCCCTCCACTTT	CASSWTGTSSYNSPLHF
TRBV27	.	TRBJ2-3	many	TGTGCCAGCAGTCCCCACAGGGAAGACACAGATACGCAGTATTTT	CASSPHREDTDTQYF
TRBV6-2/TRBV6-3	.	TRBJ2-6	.	TGTGCCAGCAGTTACTGGAGCTCTGGGGCCAACGTCCTGACTTTC	CASSYWSSGANVLTF
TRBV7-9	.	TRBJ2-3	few	TGTGCCAGCAGCCTCCGGGACAAGAGCACAGATACGCAGTATTTT	CASSLRDKSTDTQYF
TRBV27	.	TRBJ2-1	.	TGTGCCAGCAGTGCCCCTACAGGGAAGCAGTTCTTC	CASSAPTGKQFF
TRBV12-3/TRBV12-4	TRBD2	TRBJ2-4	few	TGTGCCAGCAGTTTACTCCTCCCCGCGGCTAGCGGGGGGGCCGGGGCCAAAAACATTCAGTACTTC	CASSLLLPAASGGAGAKNIQYF
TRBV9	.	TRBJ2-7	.	TGTGCCAGCAGCCCCTCGGGCCAAACCTACGAGCAGTACTTC	CASSPSGQTYEQYF
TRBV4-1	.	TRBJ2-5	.	TGCGCCAGCAGCCAAGCCGGCCCAATTCGGGAGACCCAGTACTTC	CASSQAGPIRETQYF
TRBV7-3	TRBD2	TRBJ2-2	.	TGTGCCAGCAGCTTGGGCGGGAGGTCCACTGGAACCGGGGAGCTGTTTTTT	CASSLGGRSTGTGELFF
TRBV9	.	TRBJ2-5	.	TGTGCCAGCAGCGTAGGAGAGGCGACCGGGGAGACCCAGTACTTC	CASSVGEATGETQYF
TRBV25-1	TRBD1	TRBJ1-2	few	TGTGCCAGCAGTGGGTTGGGACAGGGCTATGGCTACACCTTC	CASSGLGQGYGYTF
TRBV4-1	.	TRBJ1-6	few	TGCGCCAGCAGCTTTGGGCGGGCGGTCACCTATAATTCACCCCTCCACTTT	CASSFGRAVTYNSPLHF
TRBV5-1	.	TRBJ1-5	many	TGCGCCAGCAGCTTGGTTGGAAGGGCAGATCAGCCCCAGCATTTT	CASSLVGRADQPQHF
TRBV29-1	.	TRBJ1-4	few	TGCAGCGTTGAAGAGGGGGCTGGTGAAAAACTGTTTTTT	CSVEEGAGEKLFF
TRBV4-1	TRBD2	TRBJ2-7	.	TGCGCCAGCAGCCAAGTGATCGGACCCCCGGGAGGGCAGTACTTC	CASSQVIGPPGGQYF
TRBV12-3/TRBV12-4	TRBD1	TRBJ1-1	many	TGTGCCAGCAGCCGAGGACCGGGACAGAGGAACACTGAAGCTTTCTTT	CASSRGPGQRNTEAFF
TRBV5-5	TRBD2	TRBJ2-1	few	TGTGCCAGCAGCCCGGGTGGAAGCGGGATGAGCTCCTACAATGAGCAGTTCTTC	CASSPGGSGMSSYNEQFF